One and the same sample provided the 15 T cell receptor beta chains below, sequenced in a study of blood T cell repertoires in COVID-19. Some clones are missing from TCRdb's copy, which holds only in-frame ones; the method was immunoSEQ multiplex PCR. There are tens of thousands of clones in the sample; 86% occur only once, and roughly a sixth lies in the top ten. Input material: peripheral blood. The receptor set was obtained from a woman aged 80 or over with acute or convalescent COVID-19.

The J gene is TRBJ2-5, the V gene TRBV5-4; 7 positions agree with TRBD2. V dropped 3 bases and J dropped 4; count of bases not matched to a gene: 9. Germline V gene data show CDR1 as SGHNT and CDR2 as YYREEE (reference sequence). The length of the CDR3 is 15 residues. This CDR3 is CASSSPASGVETQYF. CDR3 sequence (DNA): TGTGCCAGCAGCTCCCCGGCTAGCGGTGTAGAGACCCAGTACTTC.

The V gene is TRBV5-1, the J gene TRBJ2-2, with 8 nucleotides matching TRBD2. The CDR3 is made up of 15 amino acids. V shed 3 bases and J 3 bases; nucleotides not matched to a gene: 4. The germline V gene has CDR1 SGHRS and CDR2 YFSETQ. The CDR3 DNA reads TGCGCCAGCAGCTCCGGGGGGGCTTACACCGGGGAGCTGTTTTTT. Residues: CASSSGGAYTGELFF.

J is TRBJ1-2 and V is TRBV19; D uncertain. Germline values: CDR1 LNHDA, CDR2 SQIVND (reference sequence). This CDR3 contains 13 residues. Trimming cost V 5 bases and J 1 base, with 8 bases left between them. DNA of the CDR3: TGTGCCAGTAGTTTATCCCTTAACTATGGCTACACCTTC. Residues: CASSLSLNYGYTF.

The chain recombines TRBV20-1 with TRBJ1-1; D ambiguous. V was clipped by 3 bases and J by 1 base, with 15 bases between them. The germline CDR1 and CDR2 sequences are DFQATT and SNEGSKA (reference sequence). The CDR3 extends over 15 amino acids. The CDR3 coding sequence is TGCAGTGCTAGTCTAGGGCGCGCGGGGAACACTGAAGCTTTCTTT. The encoded protein is CSASLGRAGNTEAFF.

The rearrangement joins TRBV19 to TRBJ2-7; D possibly corresponds to TRBD2 (6 bases). Germline V gene lookup returns CDR1 LNHDA and CDR2 SQIVND (reference sequence). The CDR3 runs to 14 residues. CDR3 sequence: CTDSGDSSPYEQYF. CDR3 sequence (DNA): TGTACCGACTCTGGGGACTCTAGTCCCTACGAGCAGTACTTC.

This rearrangement joins TRBV13 to TRBJ2-4; 7 bases map to TRBD2. Germline CDR1 and CDR2: PRHDT and FYEKMQ (reference sequence). V dropped 5 bases and J dropped 11; count of bases not matched to a gene: 15. This CDR3 has 15 amino acids. CDR3 DNA: TGTGCCAGCAGCCTGGGCCAGGGCCACCGGGGGGTTCAGTACTTC. Its protein product is CASSLGQGHRGVQYF.

The chain uses TRBV10-1 and TRBJ2-5; 7 nucleotides align to TRBD2. J was trimmed by 5 bases and V by 6 bases; bases with no gene match: 12. Germline V gives CDR1 WNHNN, CDR2 SYGVQD (reference sequence). The CDR3 length is 15 residues. The CDR3 sequence: CASRGRRLASETQYF. DNA of the CDR3: TGCGCCAGCAGAGGCCGGAGACTAGCAAGTGAGACCCAGTACTTC.

CDR3 DNA: TGTGCCAGCAGCGCCCAGAAGGGACAGGGATTCTATGGCTACACCTTC. It is translated as CASSAQKGQGFYGYTF. The V and J genes are TRBV9 and TRBJ1-2; TRBD1 aligns across 9 bases. V trimming: 3 bases; J trimming: 4 bases; junction bases outside the gene matches: 10. Germline loops: CDR1 SGDLS, CDR2 YYNGEE. This CDR3 spans 16 amino acids.

This chain joins TRBV28 and TRBJ1-5, with unresolved D. The CDR3 extends over 14 amino acids. Looked up from germline, CDR1 is MDHEN and CDR2 is SYDVKM. V lost 2 bases and J 4 bases, leaving 9 bases between the germline ends. The CDR3 nucleotides are TGTGCCAGCAGTTTAGGGTCAGCGAATCAGCCCCAGCATTTT. Its translation: CASSLGSANQPQHF. Looking up the rest from reference TRBV28 and TRBJ1-5 gives the full variable domain: DVKVTQSSRYLVKRTGEKVFLECVQDMDHENMFWYRQDPGLGLRLIYFSYDVKMKEKGDIPEGYSVSREKKERFSLILESASTNQTSMYLCASSLGSANQPQHFGDGTRLSIL.

This chain connects TRBV4-1 to TRBJ1-5, with TRBD1 matching 7 bases. Germline V gene lookup returns CDR1 MGHRA and CDR2 YSYEKL. Germline trimming cut 1 base from V and 3 bases from J; bases unmatched to any gene: 6. The CDR3 has 16 amino acids. Written as DNA, the CDR3 is TGCGCCAGCAGCCAAGCTAACAGGGGACTCAATCAGCCCCAGCATTTT. Amino acid sequence: CASSQANRGLNQPQHF.

A few counts support this clone. The chain combines TRBV27 with TRBJ2-2, with D possibly being TRBD2 (6 bases). Germline V lookup: CDR1 MNHEY, CDR2 SMNVEV (reference sequence). Trimming took off 7 bases at V and 6 bases at J, with 24 bases between the two ends. The CDR3 sequence is 17 residues long. CDR3 in amino acids: CASTSAPGGAKSGELFF. CDR3 bases: TGTGCCAGCACCTCGGCCCCTGGCGGGGCCAAGTCCGGGGAGCTGTTTTTT.

This clone was counted only a few times. The chain is built from TRBV10-2 and TRBJ2-1; no firm D call. This CDR3 has 14 amino acids. The ends were cut back, 4 bases at V and 5 bases at J, with 12 bases in the middle. The germline V gene has CDR1 WSHSY and CDR2 SAAADI. CDR3 sequence reads: CASSVGRLNNEQFF. DNA for the CDR3: TGCGCCAGCAGTGTCGGCAGGCTAAACAATGAGCAGTTCTTC.

This sequence joins TRBV6-6 and TRBJ2-1; no clear D gene. This CDR3 comprises 12 residues. Germline-derived CDR1 and CDR2 are MNHNY and SVGAGI (reference sequence). V lost 5 bases, J lost 3 bases, and 5 bases lay in between. The CDR3, as DNA: TGTGCCAGCAGTCCCAGCTACAATGAGCAGTTCTTC. Translating it yields CASSPSYNEQFF.

The genes are TRBV5-8 and TRBJ1-4; D possibly corresponds to TRBD1 (6 bases). Germline CDR1 is SGHTS and CDR2 is YDEGEE. The CDR3 consists of 15 residues. V lost 4 bases to trimming and J lost 3 bases, with 13 bases between them. The CDR3 protein is CASSKKGESNEKLFF. The CDR3 DNA is TGTGCCAGCAGCAAGAAGGGGGAGTCTAATGAAAAACTGTTTTTT.

J is TRBJ2-7 and V is TRBV7-2; 7 bases are shared with TRBD1. CDR1 is SGHTA and CDR2 is FQGNSA in the germline V gene. The CDR3 has 14 residues. V lost 3 bases, J lost 3 bases, and 5 bases stayed unmatched. The chain's CDR3 is CASSLSGGNYEQYF. DNA for the CDR3: TGTGCCAGCAGCTTGTCAGGGGGAAACTACGAGCAGTACTTC.